This T cell receptor beta chain derives from a study of siplizumab effects on memory and regulatory T cells. Regarding the study as a whole: Siplizumab, the agent tested, significantly reduced alloreactive sequences traceable to unstimulated CD4+ memory cells. Apparently more diverse than memory cells, naive T cells also seemed major alloresponse contributors.

The CDR3 spans 15 residues. CDR1 is SGHTA, CDR2 FQGNSA, per germline. With V trimmed by 2 bases and J by 10 bases, 10 bases remained unmatched. Generated by immunoSEQ multiplex PCR, the TCRdb table keeps only in-frame clones and is missing some. The data show more than 85,000 clones, around 92% seen once. This clone has just one count. Its antigen is undetermined. The sequence was obtained from a human donor in good health. Input material: Tregs sorted from blood. This sequence joins TRBV7-2 and TRBJ2-1; 8 nucleotides match TRBD2. The CDR3 reads CASSLSGGSKGEQFF. The CDR3 DNA is TGTGCCAGCAGCTTAAGCGGGGGCTCGAAGGGGGAGCAGTTCTTC.